The 12 T cell receptor beta chains in this list originate from one sample, sequenced in a study of blood T cell repertoires in COVID-19. The repertoire was sequenced with immunoSEQ multiplex PCR; TCRdb's copy has only in-frame clones and lacks some. The top ten hold 15% to 20% of the sample, which has about 160,000 clones, around nine tenths seen once. The specimen was peripheral blood. The receptors derive from a man in his sixties with active or convalescent COVID-19.

This rearrangement joins TRBV2 to TRBJ2-1, with 9 bases fitting TRBD2. Per germline, CDR1 SNHLY and CDR2 FYNNEI. Germline trimming cut 4 bases from V and 7 bases from J; bases unmatched to any gene: 8. The length of the CDR3 is 15 residues. CDR3 amino acids: CASSVGRGGRNEQFF. CDR3 coding DNA: TGTGCCAGCAGTGTGGGGCGGGGGGGCAGGAATGAGCAGTTCTTC.

V gene TRBV7-9 combines with J gene TRBJ2-5; D is possibly TRBD2 (6 bases). Per the germline V gene, CDR1 is SEHNR and CDR2 is FQNEAQ (reference sequence). This CDR3 region has 15 residues. The germline V and J ends were trimmed by 4 bases and 5 bases, with 17 bases remaining between them. The CDR3 protein is CASSSESGVWETQYF. CDR3 bases: TGTGCCAGCAGCTCCGAGTCGGGAGTCTGGGAGACCCAGTACTTC. Variable domain in full (rest from reference TRBV7-9 and TRBJ2-5): DTGVSQNPRHKITKRGQNVTFRCDPISEHNRLYWYRQTLGQGPEFLTYFQNEAQLEKSRLLSDRFSAERPKGSFSTLEIQRTEQGDSAMYLCASSSESGVWETQYFGPGTRLLVL.

This rearrangement joins TRBV6-5 to TRBJ2-7; tentative D call: TRBD1 (6 bases). Trimming removed 6 bases at V and 0 bases at J, with 12 bases between. Germline CDR1 and CDR2: MNHEY and SVGAGI. CDR3 length equals 14 residues. The CDR3 loop is CASSRRDNSYEQYF. CDR3 DNA sequence: TGTGCCAGCAGCCGCCGGGACAACTCCTACGAGCAGTACTTC.

The chain joins TRBV27 to TRBJ2-7; D might be TRBD1 (6 bases). V dropped 4 bases and J dropped 4 bases, with 20 bases sitting between them. The CDR3 spans 16 residues. Germline V gene lookup returns CDR1 MNHEY and CDR2 SMNVEV (reference sequence). CDR3 DNA sequence: TGTGCCAGCAGTTCATACGACAGGAGCCAGGTTTACGAGCAGTACTTC. Translating it yields CASSSYDRSQVYEQYF.

The chain couples TRBV10-3 to TRBJ1-2; D might be TRBD1 (6 bases). Germline CDR1 reads ENHRY; CDR2 reads SYGVKD. The CDR3 contains 14 residues. Between the trimmed V and J ends, which lost 2 bases and 1 base, there was a span of 8 bases. The CDR3 DNA reads as TGTGCCATCAGTGAGACAGGGATTAACTATGGCTACACCTTC. Its translation is CAISETGINYGYTF.

The V and J genes are TRBV7-9 and TRBJ1-2; the D is unclear. Germline-derived CDR1 and CDR2 are SEHNR and FQNEAQ (reference sequence). The length of the CDR3 is 14 residues. Trimming cost V 5 bases and J 8 bases, with 18 bases left between them. Written as DNA, the CDR3 is TGTGCCAGCAGCCAGGTCGTGGGTGGCAGCGGCTACACCTTC. The encoded protein is CASSQVVGGSGYTF.

A single count supports this clone. The rearrangement links TRBV10-2 to TRBJ1-2; 8 bases fit TRBD1. Germline V gives CDR1 WSHSY, CDR2 SAAADI. The junction had 7 bases not matched to a gene; V was cut back by 6 bases and J by 4 bases. The CDR3 sequence is 14 residues long. The CDR3 sequence: CASSRGQDSYGYTF. The CDR3 DNA is TGCGCCAGCAGCAGGGGACAGGATTCCTATGGCTACACCTTC.

This clone was recorded once. The chain recombines TRBV18 with TRBJ1-5; D is unresolved. The germline CDR1 and CDR2 sequences are KGHSH and LQKENI. Trimming cost V 2 bases and J 3 bases, with 8 bases left between them. CDR3 length: 14 amino acids. The CDR3 loop reads CASSPIQNNQPQHF. CDR3 sequence (DNA): TGTGCCAGCTCACCAATCCAGAACAATCAGCCCCAGCATTTT.

This clone has only a few counts. The chain carries TRBV10-1 and TRBJ2-7; D might be TRBD2 (6 bases). This CDR3 spans 12 amino acids. The V gene's germline CDR1 is WNHNN and CDR2 SYGVQD (reference sequence). The V and J ends lost 11 bases and 1 base respectively, with 12 bases between them. The CDR3 DNA follows: TGCGCCGGCTGGGACTTTTCCTACGAGCAGTACTTC. The encoded protein is CAGWDFSYEQYF.

CDR3 in DNA: TGTGCCAGCAGTGACTTTAACTATGGCTACACCTTC. Translated, it gives CASSDFNYGYTF. The V gene is TRBV2, the J gene TRBJ1-2; D is unclear. This CDR3 region has 12 residues. Germline V gene data show CDR1 as SNHLY and CDR2 as FYNNEI. Deletions cut 3 bases from V and 1 base from J, with 3 bases between.

This clone was recorded only once. The rearrangement links TRBV10-3 to TRBJ1-5; 9 bases fit TRBD1. V shed 7 bases and J 3 bases; nucleotides not matched to a gene: 4. Germline CDR1 and CDR2: ENHRY and SYGVKD. The CDR3 spans 14 residues. Here the CDR3 reads CAINGQGHNQPQHF. In DNA, the CDR3 is TGTGCCATCAATGGACAGGGGCACAATCAGCCCCAGCATTTT.

This clone showed up just once. V is TRBV7-6 and J is TRBJ1-5, with D perhaps matching TRBD1 (5 bases). The length of the CDR3 is 13 residues. Trimming removed 2 bases from V and 4 bases from J, with 6 bases in between. From germline, CDR1 is SGHVS and CDR2 FNYEAQ. CDR3 amino acids: CASSLQGNQPQHF. The CDR3 DNA reads TGTGCCAGCAGCTTACAGGGTAATCAGCCCCAGCATTTT.